A single sample is the source of the 27 T cell receptor beta chains below, sequenced in a study of shared clonotypes between healthy human individuals. Profiling relied on immunoSEQ multiplex PCR, and the TCRdb table lists in-frame clones only, not all of them. This table holds 600,000 to 750,000 clones, 72% found once. The source material was memory CD4+ T cells sorted from blood. Subset denoted: CD45RA-negative fraction. The receptors here all came from a woman younger than 45 in good health.

This chain joins TRBV11-2 and TRBJ2-1, with 7 bases aligning to TRBD2. CDR3 length equals 15 residues. V lost 4 bases, J lost 9 bases, and 12 bases stayed unmatched. Germline V gene lookup returns CDR1 SGHAT and CDR2 FQNNGV. The CDR3 DNA reads TGTGCCAGCAGCTCCTCAGCGGGAAGGAGGGGTGAGCAGTTCTTC. Protein sequence: CASSSSAGRRGEQFF.

V usage is TRBV29-1 and J usage is TRBJ1-1; D is unclear. With 6 bases removed from V and 6 bases from J, the gap between germline ends came to 17 bases. Germline V CDR1 and CDR2: SQVTM, ANQGSEA. CDR3 size: 13 residues. This chain's CDR3 is CSVRSSSSSEAFF. The DNA of the CDR3 is TGCAGCGTCCGGTCCAGCAGCTCTTCTGAAGCTTTCTTT.

The chain carries TRBV2 and TRBJ1-5; 8 nucleotides match TRBD1. Trimming cost V 7 bases and J 7 bases; bases outside gene matches: 12. CDR1 and CDR2 (germline): SNHLY, FYNNEI. The CDR3 is made up of 15 amino acids. CDR3 sequence (DNA): TGTGCCAGCAACCGAGGACAGGGATTTGACCAGCCCCAGCATTTT. This gives the protein CASNRGQGFDQPQHF.

V usage is TRBV7-2 and J usage is TRBJ2-1, with a possible D match to TRBD2 (5 bases). The CDR3 covers 15 residues. Deletions cut 5 bases from V and 9 bases from J, with 20 bases between. CDR1 SGHTA and CDR2 FQGNSA come from the germline V gene. The CDR3 sequence is CASSQHSELWGEQFF. The DNA for the CDR3 is TGTGCCAGCAGCCAACATAGCGAGTTATGGGGTGAGCAGTTCTTC.

The rearrangement links TRBV19 to TRBJ1-1; possible D gene TRBD1, 6 bases. The CDR3 extends over 14 amino acids. Trimming stripped 6 bases from V and 5 bases from J, with 16 bases between. Germline V gene sequence: CDR1 LNHDA, CDR2 SQIVND (reference sequence). The DNA for the CDR3 is TGTGCCAGTAGACTCACAGGGTCGAGGACTGAAGCTTTCTTT. Amino acid sequence: CASRLTGSRTEAFF.

This clone has only one observation. The rearrangement joins TRBV19 to TRBJ1-2; D is possibly TRBD1 (5 bases). The V gene's germline CDR1 is LNHDA and CDR2 SQIVND (reference sequence). The CDR3 sequence is 15 residues long. Trimming removed 3 bases from V and 0 bases from J, with 11 bases in between. The CDR3 coding sequence is TGTGCCAGTAGTATTGGTACAGGCTCTAACTATGGCTACACCTTC. Translating it yields CASSIGTGSNYGYTF.

This chain joins TRBV28 and TRBJ1-5, with D hard to call. This CDR3 has 13 amino acids. Per germline, CDR1 MDHEN and CDR2 SYDVKM. Trimming took 6 bases from V and 0 from J, leaving 6 bases between them. The CDR3 region is CASSAVSNQPQHF. The CDR3 bases are TGTGCCAGCAGCGCGGTTAGCAATCAGCCCCAGCATTTT. The whole variable domain, filled in from reference TRBV28 and TRBJ1-5, reads DVKVTQSSRYLVKRTGEKVFLECVQDMDHENMFWYRQDPGLGLRLIYFSYDVKMKEKGDIPEGYSVSREKKERFSLILESASTNQTSMYLCASSAVSNQPQHFGDGTRLSIL.

The chain recombines TRBV7-8 with TRBJ1-2; D call uncertain. The V end was cut by 4 bases, the J end by 8 bases, with 14 bases between. Germline V gene data show CDR1 as SGHVS and CDR2 as FQNEAQ. The CDR3 covers 13 residues. The chain's CDR3 is CASSSVGVKGYTF. Here the CDR3 DNA reads TGTGCCAGCAGCTCCGTCGGGGTTAAGGGCTACACCTTC. The entire variable domain, with the rest obtained from reference TRBV7-8 and TRBJ1-2, is as follows: GAGVSQSPRYKVAKRGQDVALRCDPISGHVSLFWYQQALGQGPEFLTYFQNEAQLDKSGLPSDRFFAERPEGSVSTLKIQRTQQEDSAVYLCASSSVGVKGYTFGSGTRLTVV.

The rearrangement uses TRBV28 and TRBJ1-1; D ambiguous. Trimming shortened V by 7 bases and J by 1 base, and 19 bases separated the two germline ends. Germline CDR1 and CDR2: MDHEN and SYDVKM. There are 16 residues in the CDR3. CDR3 nucleotides: TGTGCCAGCACCCCCCTGGGCAGCCGGGGGAACACTGAAGCTTTCTTT. The encoded protein is CASTPLGSRGNTEAFF.

Worth noting for this clone: Other DNA sequences in this sample translate to the same CDR3. The chain has TRBV28 and TRBJ1-4, with 10 bases that match TRBD1. V was pared by 2 bases and J by 5 bases, with 2 bases of the junction left unmatched. This CDR3 has 15 amino acids. In germline, CDR1 is MDHEN, CDR2 SYDVKM. CDR3 nucleotides: TGTGCCAGCAGTTTACCGGGACAGGGGAATGAAAAACTGTTTTTT. It specifies CASSLPGQGNEKLFF. Using reference TRBV28 and TRBJ1-4 for the parts outside the CDR3, the full variable domain is DVKVTQSSRYLVKRTGEKVFLECVQDMDHENMFWYRQDPGLGLRLIYFSYDVKMKEKGDIPEGYSVSREKKERFSLILESASTNQTSMYLCASSLPGQGNEKLFFGSGTQLSVL.

V is TRBV5-6 and J is TRBJ1-5; TRBD1 is a possible D gene (6 bases). V lost 4 bases and J 4 bases, leaving 15 bases between the germline ends. The CDR3 has 15 amino acids. Germline V gene lookup returns CDR1 SGHDT and CDR2 YYEEEE. The CDR3 sequence: CASSASGGYNQPQHF. The CDR3 DNA reads as TGTGCCAGCAGCGCGTCGGGGGGCTATAATCAGCCCCAGCATTTT.

The genes are TRBV19 and TRBJ2-6; 7 bases agree with TRBD1. The ends lost 5 bases at V and 2 bases at J; junction bases unmatched: 3. The CDR3 spans 15 residues. Germline loops: CDR1 LNHDA, CDR2 SQIVND (reference sequence). CDR3: CASSLGTAGANVLTF. CDR3 DNA: TGTGCCAGTAGTCTAGGGACAGCTGGGGCCAACGTCCTGACTTTC.

This clone is a singleton in its sample. V usage is TRBV7-2 and J usage is TRBJ2-1; TRBD2 matches at 9 bases. Trimming took 1 base from V and 3 from J; bases not matched to a gene: 4. The V gene's germline CDR1 is SGHTA and CDR2 FQGNSA. This CDR3 contains 16 residues. CDR3 DNA sequence: TGTGCCAGCAGCTTAGTGGCGGGAGGGATCTACAATGAGCAGTTCTTC. This codes for CASSLVAGGIYNEQFF.

V gene TRBV5-1 combines with J gene TRBJ2-2, with 7 bases identical to TRBD1. CDR1 and CDR2 from the germline V gene are SGHRS and YFSETQ. The CDR3 length is 15 residues. V trimming: 4 bases; J trimming: 3 bases; junction bases outside the gene matches: 6. Here the CDR3 DNA reads TGCGCCAGCAGCCTACGGACAGGAGACACCGGGGAGCTGTTTTTT. Its protein is CASSLRTGDTGELFF.

This clone was observed a handful of times. A much larger clone is a single base away; this may be a read error. This chain joins TRBV5-6 and TRBJ2-7; the D is unclear. Per the germline V gene, CDR1 is SGHDT and CDR2 is YYEEEE. CDR3 length equals 11 residues. V was pared by 2 bases and J by 1 base, with 1 base between. CDR3 in DNA: TGTGCCAGCAGCTTTTCCTACGAGCAGTACTTC. Encoded protein: CASSFSYEQYF.

This chain uses TRBV5-1 with TRBJ1-1; no reliable D call. The V end lost 2 bases, the J end lost 3 bases, and 8 bases lay between the germline ends. Looked up from germline, CDR1 is SGHRS and CDR2 is YFSETQ. The CDR3 has 13 amino acids. CDR3 sequence: CASSFEGDTEAFF. Here the CDR3 DNA reads TGCGCCAGCAGCTTTGAGGGTGACACTGAAGCTTTCTTT.

This clone was picked up a small number of times. Other DNA sequences in the same sample also yield this CDR3. The CDR3 region has the DNA TGCAGCGTCTCCGGGACAGGGGGGGAGACCCAGTACTTC. Its translation: CSVSGTGGETQYF. This rearrangement joins TRBV29-1 to TRBJ2-5; 11 nucleotides agree with TRBD1. This CDR3 has 13 amino acids. Germline-derived CDR1 and CDR2 are SQVTM and ANQGSEA. The junction had 5 bases not matched to a gene; V was cut back by 6 bases and J by 5 bases.

The chain is built from TRBV28 and TRBJ2-3; 10 nucleotides align to TRBD2. The CDR3 covers 16 residues. In germline, CDR1 is MDHEN, CDR2 SYDVKM. With 3 bases clipped from V and 2 bases from J, the junction kept 5 bases outside the gene matches. Written as DNA, the CDR3 is TGTGCCAGCAGTTTCAGACTAGCGGGTTACACAGATACGCAGTATTTT. Its protein product is CASSFRLAGYTDTQYF.

A word on this clone: Other DNA sequences in this sample translate to the same CDR3. The rearrangement links TRBV15 to TRBJ1-3, with no clear D. This CDR3 comprises 15 residues. The V gene's germline CDR1 is LNHNV and CDR2 YYDKDF (reference sequence). Trimming took 0 bases from V and 1 from J, leaving 7 bases between them. The CDR3 sequence: CATSRDRGSGNTIYF. Written as DNA, the CDR3 is TGTGCCACCAGCAGAGATCGAGGGTCTGGAAACACCATATATTTT. Full variable domain (outside the CDR3, taken from reference TRBV15 and TRBJ1-3): DAMVIQNPRYQVTQFGKPVTLSCSQTLNHNVMYWYQQKSSQAPKLLFHYYDKDFNNEADTPDNFQSRRPNTSFCFLDIRSPGLGDTAMYLCATSRDRGSGNTIYFGEGSWLTVV.

J is TRBJ2-2 and V is TRBV6-5, with TRBD1 matching over 11 bases. V lost 6 bases to trimming and J lost 6 bases; unmatched junction nucleotides: 6. The CDR3 runs to 15 residues. Germline CDR1 reads MNHEY; CDR2 reads SVGAGI. For the CDR3, the DNA is TGTGCCAGCAGCTCAGGACAGGGGGCTGCCGGGGAGCTGTTTTTT. Protein sequence: CASSSGQGAAGELFF.

DNA of the CDR3: TGTGCCAGCAGCTTAGCTAGAAATCAGCCCCAGCATTTT. Its protein is CASSLARNQPQHF. The chain uses TRBV7-2 and TRBJ1-5; D unresolved. The V and J ends lost 0 bases and 4 bases respectively, with 4 bases between them. This CDR3 contains 13 residues. The germline V gene encodes CDR1 SGHTA and CDR2 FQGNSA.

The V gene is TRBV9, the J gene TRBJ2-7, with 8 bases aligning to TRBD1. The V segment lost 4 bases and the J segment 1 base; nucleotides outside the gene matches: 10. This CDR3 is built from 16 residues. Germline values: CDR1 SGDLS, CDR2 YYNGEE. CDR3 residues: CASSQDGTGRSYEQYF. In DNA, the CDR3 is TGTGCCAGCAGCCAAGATGGGACAGGTCGGTCCTACGAGCAGTACTTC. Variable domain in full (rest from reference TRBV9 and TRBJ2-7): DSGVTQTPKHLITATGQRVTLRCSPRSGDLSVYWYQQSLDQGLQFLIQYYNGEERAKGNILERFSAQQFPDLHSELNLSSLELGDSALYFCASSQDGTGRSYEQYFGPGTRLTVT.

The chain carries TRBV10-3 and TRBJ2-7; possibly TRBD1 or TRBD2 for D (5 bases each). The CDR3 has 13 amino acids. Per the germline V gene, CDR1 is ENHRY and CDR2 is SYGVKD. Trimming pared 5 bases from V and 2 bases from J, leaving 10 bases between. The CDR3 sequence: CAISSTAAYEQYF. The CDR3 DNA reads TGTGCCATCAGTTCGACAGCGGCCTACGAGCAGTACTTC.

V usage is TRBV19 and J usage is TRBJ1-4; D unclear. The CDR3 extends over 11 amino acids. V was pared by 6 bases and J by 1 base, with 0 bases between. CDR1 and CDR2 from the germline V gene are LNHDA and SQIVND (reference sequence). The CDR3 DNA reads as TGTGCCAGTAGAACTAATGAAAAACTGTTTTTT. Residues: CASRTNEKLFF.

The genes are TRBV5-1 and TRBJ2-3; 9 positions match TRBD2. V shed 4 bases and J 2 bases; nucleotides not matched to a gene: 5. The CDR3 is 15 residues long. Germline values: CDR1 SGHRS, CDR2 YFSETQ. CDR3 protein: CASSQRTSDTDTQYF. The CDR3 nucleotides read TGCGCCAGCAGCCAAAGGACTAGCGACACAGATACGCAGTATTTT.

This sequence joins TRBV7-9 and TRBJ2-1, with 12 bases that match TRBD2. Germline CDR1 reads SEHNR; CDR2 reads FQNEAQ (reference sequence). This CDR3 is built from 15 residues. V shed 5 bases, J shed 2 bases, and the junction held 1 base outside the gene matches. The CDR3 nucleotides are TGTGCCAGCAGCCGACTAGCGGGAGCCTACAATGAGCAGTTCTTC. Its translation: CASSRLAGAYNEQFF.

This clone was seen a few times. This chain links TRBV7-3 with TRBJ2-3; 7 positions agree with TRBD1. The trim removed 6 bases at V and 0 bases at J, leaving 9 bases unmatched. Germline-derived CDR1 and CDR2 are SGHTA and FQGTGA. CDR3 length: 16 residues. CDR3 nucleotides: TGTGCCAGCAGTTTCGCCGGGACAGTCAGCACAGATACGCAGTATTTT. Protein: CASSFAGTVSTDTQYF.